This T cell receptor beta chain was profiled in a study of blood T cell repertoires in COVID-19. Study-level information: Both acute and convalescent COVID-19 samples were obtained from the United States, Italy and Spain.

Only in-frame clones appear in the TCRdb table, and some are missing; sequencing was by immunoSEQ multiplex PCR. The top ten hold almost 2% of the sample, which has hundreds of thousands of clones, 70% to 90% seen once. Those enrolled, adults aged about 18 to 89 years, came from about two dozen US areas. The study assigned cohorts using participant-reported clinical history. V was pared by 0 bases and J by 8 bases, with 12 bases between. The CDR3 runs to 14 residues. CDR1 and CDR2 from the germline V gene are SGHRS and YFSETQ. The sequence came from a woman in her late teens or twenties with acute COVID-19. The material sequenced was PBMCs or T cells enriched from blood (not recorded which). The chain carries TRBV5-1 and TRBJ2-1; no firm D call. CDR3 coding DNA: TGCGCCAGCAGCTTGGCAGGCATATCGGATGAGCAGTTCTTC. As protein: CASSLAGISDEQFF.